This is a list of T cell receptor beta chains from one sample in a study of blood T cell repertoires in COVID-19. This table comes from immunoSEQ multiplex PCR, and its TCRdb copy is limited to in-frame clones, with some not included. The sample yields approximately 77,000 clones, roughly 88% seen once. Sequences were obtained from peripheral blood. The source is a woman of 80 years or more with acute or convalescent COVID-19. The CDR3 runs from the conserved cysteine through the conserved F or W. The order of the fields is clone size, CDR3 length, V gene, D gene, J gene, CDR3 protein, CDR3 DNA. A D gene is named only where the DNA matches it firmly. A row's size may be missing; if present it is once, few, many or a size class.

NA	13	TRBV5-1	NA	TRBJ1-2	CASSLPGIDGYTF	TGCGCCAGCAGCTTGCCCGGGATAGATGGCTACACCTTC
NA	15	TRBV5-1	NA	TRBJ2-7	CASSLGGGLPYEQYF	TGCGCCAGCAGCTTGGGCGGCGGATTGCCCTACGAGCAGTACTTC
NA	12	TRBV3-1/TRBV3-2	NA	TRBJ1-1	CASSQDDSQAFF	TGTGCCAGCAGCCAAGATGACAGCCAAGCTTTCTTT
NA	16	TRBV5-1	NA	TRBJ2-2	CASSLYPAGNTGELFF	TGCGCCAGCAGCTTGTACCCAGCGGGGAACACCGGGGAGCTGTTTTTT
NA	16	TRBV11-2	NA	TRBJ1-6	CASSLELTGLQSPLHF	TGTGCCAGCAGCTTAGAGTTAACGGGACTGCAGTCCCCCCTCCACTTT
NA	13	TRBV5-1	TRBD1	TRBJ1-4	CASSTTGDEKLFF	TGCGCCAGCAGCACGACAGGGGATGAAAAACTGTTTTTT
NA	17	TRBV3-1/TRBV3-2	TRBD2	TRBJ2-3	CASSHPRLAGVTDTQYF	TGTGCCAGCAGCCATCCCCGACTAGCGGGAGTGACAGATACGCAGTATTTT
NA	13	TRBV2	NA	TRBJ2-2	CASSETSTGELFF	TGTGCCAGCAGTGAGACATCAACCGGGGAGCTGTTTTTT
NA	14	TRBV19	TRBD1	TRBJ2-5	CASSTRGREETQYF	TGTGCCAGTAGTACCAGGGGGCGAGAAGAGACCCAGTACTTC
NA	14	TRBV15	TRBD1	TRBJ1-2	CATSRPGQGWGYTF	TGTGCCACCAGCAGACCCGGACAGGGATGGGGCTACACCTTC
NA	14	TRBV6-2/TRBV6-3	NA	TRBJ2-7	CASSYPTSSYEQYF	TGTGCCAGCAGTTACCCGACTAGCTCCTACGAGCAGTACTTC
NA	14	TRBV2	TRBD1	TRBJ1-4	CASTDNRGGEKLFF	TGTGCCAGCACCGACAACAGGGGAGGTGAAAAACTGTTTTTT
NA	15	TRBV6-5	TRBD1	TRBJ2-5	CASSLGLDRVETQYF	TGTGCCAGCAGTCTAGGGTTGGACAGGGTAGAGACCCAGTACTTC
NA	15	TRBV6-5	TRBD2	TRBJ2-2	CASSLAGGPTGELFF	TGTGCCAGCAGTTTAGCGGGAGGGCCGACCGGGGAGCTGTTTTTT
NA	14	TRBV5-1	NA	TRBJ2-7	CASSLEPGLYEQYF	TGCGCCAGCAGCTTGGAACCGGGACTCTACGAGCAGTACTTC
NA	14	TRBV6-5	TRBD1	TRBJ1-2	CASTDRGGYYGYTF	TGTGCCAGCACCGACAGGGGTGGTTACTATGGCTACACCTTC
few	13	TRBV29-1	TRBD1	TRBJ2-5	CSYDREFRETQYF	TGCAGCTACGACAGGGAATTTAGAGAGACCCAGTACTTC
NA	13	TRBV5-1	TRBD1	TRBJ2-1	CASSLETGDEQFF	TGCGCCAGCAGCCTCGAGACAGGGGATGAGCAGTTCTTC
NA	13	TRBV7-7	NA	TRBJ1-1	CASSRTLNTEAFF	TGTGCTAGCAGCAGGACACTAAACACTGAAGCTTTCTTT
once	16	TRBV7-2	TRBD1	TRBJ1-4	CASSGGQGRSNEKLFF	TGTGCCAGCAGCGGGGGACAGGGGAGATCTAATGAAAAACTGTTTTTT
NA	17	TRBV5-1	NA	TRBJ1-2	CASSLARNPTTDYGYTF	TGCGCCAGCAGCTTGGCCAGGAACCCTACAACGGACTATGGCTACACCTTC
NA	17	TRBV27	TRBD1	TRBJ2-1	CASRLKGQGGSYNEQFF	TGTGCCAGCAGGCTGAAGGGACAGGGCGGCTCCTACAATGAGCAGTTCTTC